The 18 T cell receptor beta chains in this list originate from one sample, sequenced in a study of control samples from healthy donors and cancer patients. Repertoires were generated with immunoSEQ multiplex PCR, while TCRdb's copy carries only in-frame clones and drops some. The table shows just under 150,000 clones, with more than 85% occurring only once. Sequenced material: blood. All receptors derive from a man aged 25 to 40 in good health.

This chain connects TRBV4-1 to TRBJ2-2; tentatively, D is TRBD1 or TRBD2 (5 bases each). The CDR3 contains 15 residues. Germline V lookup: CDR1 MGHRA, CDR2 YSYEKL. V was pared by 4 bases and J by 4 bases, with 13 bases between. CDR3 amino acids: CASSPPRGRTGELFF. The CDR3 coding sequence is TGCGCCAGCAGCCCCCCTCGGGGCCGCACCGGGGAGCTGTTTTTT.

This chain uses TRBV11-3 with TRBJ2-7; D is possibly TRBD1 (7 bases). The V end was cut by 1 base, the J end by 7 bases, with 11 bases between. The V gene's germline CDR1 is SGHNT and CDR2 YENEEA. The CDR3 length is 13 residues. The CDR3 spells CASSLVQGGEQYF. The CDR3 DNA is TGTGCCAGCAGCTTAGTGCAGGGGGGTGAGCAGTACTTC.

The V and J genes are TRBV7-9 and TRBJ2-7; the D gene is possibly TRBD1 (6 bases). This CDR3 comprises 15 residues. V was cut by 1 base and J by 3 bases, with 13 bases left in between. Germline loops: CDR1 SEHNR, CDR2 FQNEAQ (reference sequence). CDR3: CASSLDETGNYEQYF. The DNA of the CDR3 is TGTGCCAGCAGCTTAGATGAGACAGGCAACTACGAGCAGTACTTC.

This sequence joins TRBV10-3 and TRBJ1-6; 7 bases match TRBD1. CDR3 length equals 13 residues. V lost 11 bases, J lost 8 bases, and 9 bases stayed unmatched. Per the germline V gene, CDR1 is ENHRY and CDR2 is SYGVKD. The chain's CDR3 is CAARQGPDSPLHF. Here the CDR3 DNA reads TGTGCCGCCAGACAGGGTCCGGATTCACCCCTCCACTTT.

The chain couples TRBV7-2 to TRBJ2-1; maybe TRBD2 (5 bases). The CDR3 loop spans 11 amino acids. The germline gives CDR1 SGHTA, CDR2 FQGNSA. V was pared by 2 bases and J by 13 bases, with 9 bases between. CDR3: CASSLLAAQFF. The CDR3 DNA reads as TGTGCCAGCAGCTTACTAGCTGCTCAGTTCTTC.

V gene TRBV24-1 combines with J gene TRBJ2-7; possibly TRBD2 for D (6 bases). The CDR3 runs to 16 residues. The ends were cut back, 0 bases at V and 12 bases at J, with 23 bases in the middle. CDR1 is KGHDR and CDR2 is SFDVKD in the germline V gene. The CDR3 reads CATSDLPAGTTPFLYF. CDR3 bases: TGTGCCACCAGTGATTTGCCGGCGGGGACCACCCCCTTCCTGTACTTC.

This clone was counted once. The chain employs TRBV29-1 and TRBJ1-1; 7 bases line up with TRBD1. V lost 0 bases and J lost 1; bases outside the gene matches: 8. CDR1 is SQVTM, CDR2 ANQGSEA, per germline. This CDR3 spans 16 amino acids. The CDR3 nucleotides are TGCAGCGTTGAAGATTGGAGGGGGCGGGGGAACACTGAAGCTTTCTTT. The encoded protein is CSVEDWRGRGNTEAFF.

This chain connects TRBV5-5 to TRBJ2-7, with a tentative D call TRBD1 (8 bases). V dropped 2 bases and J dropped 4 bases, with 25 bases sitting between them. Looked up from germline, CDR1 is SGHKS and CDR2 is YYEKEE (reference sequence). The CDR3 sequence is 18 residues long. CDR3 coding DNA: TGTGCCAGCAGCTTCGGAGTGCCCCGTGACAGGGGAGGGTACGAGCAGTACTTC. It translates to CASSFGVPRDRGGYEQYF. The variable domain in full, with the rest retrieved from reference TRBV5-5 and TRBJ2-7, is DAGVTQSPTHLIKTRGQQVTLRCSPISGHKSVSWYQQVLGQGPQFIFQYYEKEERGRGNFPDRFSARQFPNYSSELNVNALLLGDSALYLCASSFGVPRDRGGYEQYFGPGTRLTVT.

The chain has TRBV12-5 and TRBJ2-7; D remains ambiguous. This CDR3 region has 13 residues. The germline CDR1 and CDR2 sequences are LGHNT and FRNRAP. Trimming pared 3 bases from V and 7 bases from J, leaving 13 bases between. This chain's CDR3 is CASGFRTAIEQYF. The CDR3 nucleotides are TGTGCTAGTGGTTTCCGAACAGCGATAGAGCAGTACTTC.

The chain joins TRBV19 to TRBJ1-1; no reliable D call. CDR1 is LNHDA, CDR2 SQIVND, per germline (reference sequence). Between the trimmed V and J ends, which lost 2 bases and 1 base, there was a span of 8 bases. This CDR3 is built from 14 residues. The CDR3 spells CASSISSRNTEAFF. Here the CDR3 DNA reads TGTGCCAGTAGTATATCCTCACGGAACACTGAAGCTTTCTTT.

The chain is built from TRBV29-1 and TRBJ1-1; 7 nucleotides line up with TRBD1. CDR3 length equals 15 residues. CDR1 and CDR2 from the germline V gene are SQVTM and ANQGSEA. J was trimmed by 1 base and V by 5 bases; bases with no gene match: 10. CDR3 residues: CSVQRDSGWNTEAFF. Written as DNA, the CDR3 is TGCAGCGTTCAGAGGGACAGCGGTTGGAACACTGAAGCTTTCTTT.

V usage is TRBV6-6 and J usage is TRBJ1-5; possible D gene TRBD1, 6 bases. The V and J ends lost 0 bases and 2 bases respectively, with 8 bases between them. In germline, CDR1 is MNHNY, CDR2 SVGAGI (reference sequence). The CDR3 runs 15 residues. The CDR3 protein is CASSYSGAGNQPQHF. Written as DNA, the CDR3 is TGTGCCAGCAGTTACTCGGGGGCAGGCAATCAGCCCCAGCATTTT.

The V gene is TRBV28, the J gene TRBJ2-1; D unresolved. V was pared by 6 bases and J by 4 bases, with 16 bases between. The length of the CDR3 is 15 residues. Germline CDR1 and CDR2: MDHEN and SYDVKM. The CDR3: CASSPVGLGYNEQFF. In DNA, the CDR3 is TGTGCCAGCAGCCCCGTCGGCCTGGGATACAATGAGCAGTTCTTC.

The genes are TRBV6-1 and TRBJ1-5; D is possibly TRBD1 (5 bases). The CDR3 runs to 16 residues. Germline V gene lookup returns CDR1 MNHNS and CDR2 SASEGT. V shed 3 bases and J shed 2 bases, with 14 bases lying between them. The CDR3 DNA is TGTGCCAGCAGTGACAGGGTGATGGGTCGCAATCAGCCCCAGCATTTT. This encodes CASSDRVMGRNQPQHF.

This rearrangement joins TRBV24-1 to TRBJ1-5; 8 bases agree with TRBD1. There are 14 residues in the CDR3. CDR1 and CDR2 (germline): KGHDR, SFDVKD. The ends lost 4 bases at V and 4 bases at J; junction bases unmatched: 2. The chain's CDR3 is CATSDRTGNQPQHF. DNA for the CDR3: TGTGCCACCAGTGACCGGACAGGGAATCAGCCCCAGCATTTT.

The chain joins TRBV27 to TRBJ2-7; D could derive from TRBD1 or TRBD2 (5 bases each). The CDR3 is made up of 14 amino acids. Germline V gene lookup returns CDR1 MNHEY and CDR2 SMNVEV (reference sequence). V gave up 2 bases and J gave up 2 bases, with 10 bases separating them. The CDR3 coding sequence is TGTGCCAGCAGTTTACCGGGACGGACCTACGAGCAGTACTTC. Its protein is CASSLPGRTYEQYF.

This chain links TRBV5-4 with TRBJ2-1, with 9 bases fitting TRBD1. The length of the CDR3 is 15 residues. Germline loops: CDR1 SGHNT, CDR2 YYREEE (reference sequence). The ends lost 1 base at V and 6 bases at J; junction bases unmatched: 5. In DNA, the CDR3 is TGTGCCAGCAGCTTGCCCGGGACAGGGCCCAATGAGCAGTTCTTC. Translating it yields CASSLPGTGPNEQFF. The full variable domain, with the rest looked up from reference TRBV5-4 and TRBJ2-1, is ETGVTQSPTHLIKTRGQQVTLRCSSQSGHNTVSWYQQALGQGPQFIFQYYREEENGRGNFPPRFSGLQFPNYSSELNVNALELDDSALYLCASSLPGTGPNEQFFGPGTRLTVL.

The rearrangement uses TRBV5-6 and TRBJ1-5, with a weak D call TRBD1 (6 bases). The CDR3 covers 13 residues. Germline CDR1 SGHDT, CDR2 YYEEEE. The V end lost 5 bases, the J end lost 6 bases, and 12 bases lay between the germline ends. Here the CDR3 DNA reads TGTGCCAGCAGTCGAGACAGGATTCAGCCCCAGCATTTT. Its protein is CASSRDRIQPQHF.